This TCR beta chain derives from a study of T cell responses to AZD1222 COVID-19 vaccine. Study-wide results and limits: Reportedly, nearly half of unique spike TCRs recognized epitopes outside B.1.351/B.1.1.7 mutations. Repertoire sampling occurred only after the peak T cell response. Clonal diversity was possibly underestimated, and white British individuals and females predominated among donors.

CDR3 length: 15 residues. With 2 bases removed from V and 0 bases from J, the gap between germline ends came to 7 bases. Germline V gives CDR1 MDHEN, CDR2 SYDVKM. Turning to this clone: Its antigen is unidentified.

TCRdb's table, derived via immunoSEQ multiplex PCR, lists solely in-frame clones and lacks some. Of about 120,000 clones listed, approximately 87% are singletons. The receptor's source is an adult in good health. V and J are TRBV28 and TRBJ1-4; D gene uncertain. The specimen comprised peripheral blood, sampled on day 0 of AZD1222 vaccination. The CDR3 reads CASSLDIATNEKLFF. For the CDR3, the DNA is TGTGCCAGCAGTTTAGACATTGCAACTAATGAAAAACTGTTTTTT.